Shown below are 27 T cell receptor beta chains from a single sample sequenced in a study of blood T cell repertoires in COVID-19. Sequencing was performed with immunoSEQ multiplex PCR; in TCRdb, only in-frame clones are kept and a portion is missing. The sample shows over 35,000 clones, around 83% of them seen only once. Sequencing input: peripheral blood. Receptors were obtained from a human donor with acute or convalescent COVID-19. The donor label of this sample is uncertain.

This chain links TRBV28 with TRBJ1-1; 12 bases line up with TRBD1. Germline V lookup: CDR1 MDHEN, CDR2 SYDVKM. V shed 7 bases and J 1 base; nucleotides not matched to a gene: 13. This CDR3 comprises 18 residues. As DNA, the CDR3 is TGTGCCAGCACCCTATCGGGGACAGGGGGCGAAACGAACACTGAAGCTTTCTTT. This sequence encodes CASTLSGTGGETNTEAFF.

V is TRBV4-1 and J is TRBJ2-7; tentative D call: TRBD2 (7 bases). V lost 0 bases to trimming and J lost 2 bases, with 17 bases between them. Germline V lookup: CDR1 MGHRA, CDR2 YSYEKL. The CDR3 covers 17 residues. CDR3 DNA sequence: TGCGCCAGCAGCCAAGATTTCGCGGGGGCCAGTGCCTACGAGCAGTACTTC. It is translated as CASSQDFAGASAYEQYF.

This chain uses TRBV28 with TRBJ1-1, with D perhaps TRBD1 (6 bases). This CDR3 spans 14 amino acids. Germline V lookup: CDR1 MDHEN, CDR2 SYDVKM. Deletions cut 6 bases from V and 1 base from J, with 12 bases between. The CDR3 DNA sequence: TGTGCCAGCAGGGACGGACAGCCGAACACTGAAGCTTTCTTT. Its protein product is CASRDGQPNTEAFF.

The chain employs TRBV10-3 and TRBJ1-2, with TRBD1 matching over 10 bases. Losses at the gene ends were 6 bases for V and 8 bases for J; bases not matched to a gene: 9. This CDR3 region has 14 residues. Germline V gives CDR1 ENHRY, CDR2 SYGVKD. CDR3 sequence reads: CAIRPEGTGDGYTF. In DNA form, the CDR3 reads TGTGCCATCAGACCTGAGGGGACAGGGGACGGCTACACCTTC.

The CDR3 DNA follows: TGCGCCAGCAGTGGCCCCGAACTAGCGGGAGGTTACGAGCAGTACTTC. Encoded protein: CASSGPELAGGYEQYF. The chain combines TRBV10-2 with TRBJ2-7, with 12 bases lining up with TRBD2. CDR1 is WSHSY, CDR2 SAAADI, per germline. CDR3 length equals 16 residues. V lost 4 bases, J lost 4 bases, and 8 bases stayed unmatched.

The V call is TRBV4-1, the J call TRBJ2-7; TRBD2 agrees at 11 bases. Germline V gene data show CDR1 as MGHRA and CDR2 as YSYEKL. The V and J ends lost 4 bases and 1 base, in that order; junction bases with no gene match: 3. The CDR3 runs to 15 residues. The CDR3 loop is CASSLRLAGSYEQYF. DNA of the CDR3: TGCGCCAGCAGCCTTCGACTAGCGGGGTCCTACGAGCAGTACTTC.

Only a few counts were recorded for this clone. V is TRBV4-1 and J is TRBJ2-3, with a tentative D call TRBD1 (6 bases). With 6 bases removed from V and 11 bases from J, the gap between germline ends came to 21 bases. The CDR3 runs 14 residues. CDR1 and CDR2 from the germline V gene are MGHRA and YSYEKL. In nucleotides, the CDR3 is TGCGCCAGCAGTTCCGGGACACGGAAGTTCGGGCAGTATTTT. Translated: CASSSGTRKFGQYF.

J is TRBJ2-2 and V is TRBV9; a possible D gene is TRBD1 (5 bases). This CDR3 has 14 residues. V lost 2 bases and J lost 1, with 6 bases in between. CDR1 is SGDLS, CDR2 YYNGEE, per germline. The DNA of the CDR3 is TGTGCCAGCAGCGTCACAGGGAACACCGGGGAGCTGTTTTTT. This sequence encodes CASSVTGNTGELFF.

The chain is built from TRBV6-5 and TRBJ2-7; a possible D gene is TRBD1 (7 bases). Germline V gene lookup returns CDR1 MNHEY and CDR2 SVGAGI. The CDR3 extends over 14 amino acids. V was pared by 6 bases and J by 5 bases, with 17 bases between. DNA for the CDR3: TGTGCCAGCAGCGCCGGGGCAGGGGGGAACGAGCAGTACTTC. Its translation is CASSAGAGGNEQYF.

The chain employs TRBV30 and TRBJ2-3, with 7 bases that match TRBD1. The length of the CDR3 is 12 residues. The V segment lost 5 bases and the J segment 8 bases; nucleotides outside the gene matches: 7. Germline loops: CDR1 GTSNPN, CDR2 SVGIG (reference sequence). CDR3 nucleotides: TGTGCCTGGGAATCGCACAGGGGTACGCAGTATTTT. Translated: CAWESHRGTQYF.

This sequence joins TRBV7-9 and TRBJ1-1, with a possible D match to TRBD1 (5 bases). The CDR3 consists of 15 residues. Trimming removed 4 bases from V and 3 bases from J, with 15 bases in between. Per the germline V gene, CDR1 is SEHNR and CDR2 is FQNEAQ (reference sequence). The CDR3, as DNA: TGTGCCAGCAGCTCCCAGGACACTGTGGACACTGAAGCTTTCTTT. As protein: CASSSQDTVDTEAFF. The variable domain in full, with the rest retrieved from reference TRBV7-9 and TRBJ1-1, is DTGVSQNPRHKITKRGQNVTFRCDPISEHNRLYWYRQTLGQGPEFLTYFQNEAQLEKSRLLSDRFSAERPKGSFSTLEIQRTEQGDSAMYLCASSSQDTVDTEAFFGQGTRLTVV.

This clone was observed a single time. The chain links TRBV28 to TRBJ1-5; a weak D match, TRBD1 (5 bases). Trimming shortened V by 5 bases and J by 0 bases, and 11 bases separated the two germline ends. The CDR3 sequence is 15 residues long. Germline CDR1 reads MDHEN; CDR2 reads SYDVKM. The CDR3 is CASSDPGLSNQPQHF. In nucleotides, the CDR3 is TGTGCCAGCAGTGACCCGGGACTTAGCAATCAGCCCCAGCATTTT.

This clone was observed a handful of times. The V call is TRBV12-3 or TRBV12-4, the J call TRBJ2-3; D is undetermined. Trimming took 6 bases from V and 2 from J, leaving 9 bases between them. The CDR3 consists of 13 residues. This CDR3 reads CASRLQNTDTQYF. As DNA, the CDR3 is TGTGCCAGCAGGCTCCAGAACACAGATACGCAGTATTTT.

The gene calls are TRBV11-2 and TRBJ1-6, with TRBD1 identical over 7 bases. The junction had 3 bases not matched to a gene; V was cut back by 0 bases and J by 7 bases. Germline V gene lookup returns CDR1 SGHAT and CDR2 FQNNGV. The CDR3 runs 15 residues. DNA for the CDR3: TGTGCCAGCAGCTTAGAGGGGACAGCCAATTCACCCCTCCACTTT. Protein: CASSLEGTANSPLHF.

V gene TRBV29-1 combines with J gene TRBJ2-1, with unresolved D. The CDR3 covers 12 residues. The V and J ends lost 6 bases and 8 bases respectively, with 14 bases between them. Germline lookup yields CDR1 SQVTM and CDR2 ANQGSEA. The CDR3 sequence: CSVVYRLDEQFF. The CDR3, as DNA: TGCAGCGTCGTGTACCGTCTAGATGAGCAGTTCTTC.

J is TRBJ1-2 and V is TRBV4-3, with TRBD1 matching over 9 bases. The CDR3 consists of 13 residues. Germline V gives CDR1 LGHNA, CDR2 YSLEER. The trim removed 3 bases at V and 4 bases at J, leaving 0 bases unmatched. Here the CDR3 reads CASSQTGGYGYTF. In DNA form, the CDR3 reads TGCGCCAGCAGCCAGACAGGGGGCTATGGCTACACCTTC.

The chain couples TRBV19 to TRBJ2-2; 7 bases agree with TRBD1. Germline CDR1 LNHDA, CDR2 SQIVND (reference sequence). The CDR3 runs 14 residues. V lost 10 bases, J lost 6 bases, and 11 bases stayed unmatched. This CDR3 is CATLDRVDSGELFF. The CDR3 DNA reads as TGTGCCACCCTAGACAGGGTGGATTCCGGGGAGCTGTTTTTT.

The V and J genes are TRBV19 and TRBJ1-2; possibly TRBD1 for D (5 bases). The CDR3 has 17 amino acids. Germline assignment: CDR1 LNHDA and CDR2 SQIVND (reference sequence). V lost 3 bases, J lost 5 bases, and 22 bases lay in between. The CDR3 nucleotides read TGTGCCAGTAGTATGAAGGTCGGGGCCGGAGGGGCTTATGGCTACACCTTC. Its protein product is CASSMKVGAGGAYGYTF.

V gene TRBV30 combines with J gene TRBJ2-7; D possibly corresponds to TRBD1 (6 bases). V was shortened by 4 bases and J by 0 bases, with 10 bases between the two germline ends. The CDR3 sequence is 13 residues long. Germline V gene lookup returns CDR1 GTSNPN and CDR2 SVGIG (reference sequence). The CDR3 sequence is CAWNLQGSYEQYF. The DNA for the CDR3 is TGTGCCTGGAATTTACAGGGCTCCTACGAGCAGTACTTC.

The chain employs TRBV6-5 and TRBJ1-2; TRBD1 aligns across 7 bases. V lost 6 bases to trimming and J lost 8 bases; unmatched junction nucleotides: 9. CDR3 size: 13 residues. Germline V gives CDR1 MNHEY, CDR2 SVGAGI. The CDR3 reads CASRGQALGGYTF. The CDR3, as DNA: TGTGCCAGCAGAGGACAGGCCTTAGGGGGCTACACCTTC.

This CDR3 is CSVEVAGGLDYGYTF. CDR3 bases: TGCAGCGTTGAAGTCGCAGGGGGTTTGGACTATGGCTACACCTTC. The V and J genes are TRBV29-1 and TRBJ1-2, with 7 bases identical to TRBD1. Germline CDR1 is SQVTM and CDR2 is ANQGSEA. The CDR3 contains 15 residues. The V and J ends lost 1 base and 3 bases, in that order; junction bases with no gene match: 8.

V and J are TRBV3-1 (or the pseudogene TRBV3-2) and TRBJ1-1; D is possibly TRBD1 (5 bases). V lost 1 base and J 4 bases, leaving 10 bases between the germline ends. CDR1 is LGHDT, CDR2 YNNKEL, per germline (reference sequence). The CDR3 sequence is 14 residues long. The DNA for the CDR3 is TGTGCCAGCAGCCAAGGGGTGGGGGGCACTGAAGCTTTCTTT. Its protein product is CASSQGVGGTEAFF.

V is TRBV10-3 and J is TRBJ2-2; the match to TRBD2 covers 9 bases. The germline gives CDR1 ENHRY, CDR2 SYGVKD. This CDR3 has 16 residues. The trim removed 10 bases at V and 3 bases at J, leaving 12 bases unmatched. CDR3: CATGGGTSSDTGELFF. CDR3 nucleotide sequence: TGTGCCACAGGGGGGGGGACTAGCTCTGACACCGGGGAGCTGTTTTTT.

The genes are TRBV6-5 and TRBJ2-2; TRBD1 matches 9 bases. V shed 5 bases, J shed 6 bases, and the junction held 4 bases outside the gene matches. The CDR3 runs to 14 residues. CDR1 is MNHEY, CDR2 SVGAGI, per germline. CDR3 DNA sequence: TGTGCCAGCAGTACCACAGGGGGCTCCGGGGAGCTGTTTTTT. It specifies CASSTTGGSGELFF.

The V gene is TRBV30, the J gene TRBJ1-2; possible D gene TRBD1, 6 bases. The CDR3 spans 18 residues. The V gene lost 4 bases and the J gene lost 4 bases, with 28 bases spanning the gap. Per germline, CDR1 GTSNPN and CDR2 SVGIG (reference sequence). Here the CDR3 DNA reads TGTGCCTGGACCCCAAAGGCAGGGGCCAGGAGTAGAGGCTATGGCTACACCTTC. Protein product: CAWTPKAGARSRGYGYTF.

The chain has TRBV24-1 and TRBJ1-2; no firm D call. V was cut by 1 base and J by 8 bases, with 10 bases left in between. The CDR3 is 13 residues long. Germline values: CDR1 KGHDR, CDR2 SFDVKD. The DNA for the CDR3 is TGTGCCACCAGTGATTTTGGGCAGATCGGCTACACCTTC. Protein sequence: CATSDFGQIGYTF.

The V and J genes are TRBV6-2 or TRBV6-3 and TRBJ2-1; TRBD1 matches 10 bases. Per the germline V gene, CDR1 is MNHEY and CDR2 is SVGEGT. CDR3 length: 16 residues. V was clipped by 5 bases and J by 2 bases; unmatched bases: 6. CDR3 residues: CASSTWDRGTYNEQFF. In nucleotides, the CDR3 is TGTGCCAGCAGTACCTGGGACAGGGGCACCTACAATGAGCAGTTCTTC.